This T cell receptor (beta chain) was documented in a study of blood T cell repertoires in COVID-19. Generated by immunoSEQ multiplex PCR, the TCRdb table keeps only in-frame clones and is missing some. The sample includes about 120,000 clones, around four fifths of them seen just once. Trimming pared 1 base from V and 6 bases from J, leaving 15 bases between. The V gene's germline CDR1 is LNHDA and CDR2 SQIVND (reference sequence). The CDR3 extends over 15 amino acids. The chain employs TRBV19 and TRBJ1-2; tentatively, D is TRBD1 (5 bases). This TCR came from a human donor in a cohort sampled during active COVID-19. The source material was peripheral blood. The CDR3 nucleotides are TGTGCCAGTAGTATAGCCCCCAACAGGCCGGATGGCTACACCTTC. Its translation is CASSIAPNRPDGYTF.